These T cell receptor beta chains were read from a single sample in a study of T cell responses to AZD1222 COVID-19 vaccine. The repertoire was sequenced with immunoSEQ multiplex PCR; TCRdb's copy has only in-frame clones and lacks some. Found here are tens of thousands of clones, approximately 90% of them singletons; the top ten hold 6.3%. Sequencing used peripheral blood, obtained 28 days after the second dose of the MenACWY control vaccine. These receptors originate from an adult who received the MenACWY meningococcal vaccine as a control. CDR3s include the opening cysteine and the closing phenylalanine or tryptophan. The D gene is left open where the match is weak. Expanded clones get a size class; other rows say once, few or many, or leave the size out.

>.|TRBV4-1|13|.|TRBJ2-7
TGCGCCAGCAGCCAAAGCATGTCCTACGAGCAGTACTTC
CASSQSMSYEQYF
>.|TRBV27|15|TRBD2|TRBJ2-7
TGTGCCAGCGGGGCCGGGACTAGCCCAACCTACGAGCAGTACTTC
CASGAGTSPTYEQYF
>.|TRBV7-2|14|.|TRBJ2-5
TGTGCCAGCAGCTTAGGGGGGGCGATGGAGACCCAGTACTTC
CASSLGGAMETQYF
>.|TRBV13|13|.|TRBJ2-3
TGTGCCAGCAGCTTAACAGAGGCAGATACGCAGTATTTT
CASSLTEADTQYF
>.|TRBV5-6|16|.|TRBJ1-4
TGTGCCAGCAGCTTGGGGGTTGAAAGGGCCGCGGAAAAACTGTTTTTT
CASSLGVERAAEKLFF
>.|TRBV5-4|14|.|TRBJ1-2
TGTGCCAGCAGCTTGGCAGGGCTATTCGGAGGCTACACCTTC
CASSLAGLFGGYTF
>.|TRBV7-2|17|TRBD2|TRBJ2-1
TGTGCCAGCAGCTTAGCAACCGGGACTAGCGGGAGAGGTGAGCAGTTCTTC
CASSLATGTSGRGEQFF
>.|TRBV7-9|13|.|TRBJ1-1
TGTGCCAGCAGTTCCCGACAGCTCACTGAAGCTTTCTTT
CASSSRQLTEAFF
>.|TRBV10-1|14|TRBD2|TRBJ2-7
TGCGCCAGCAGTGAGTCGCGGGGGGTCAACGAGCAGTACTTC
CASSESRGVNEQYF
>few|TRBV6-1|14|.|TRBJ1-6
TGTGCCAGCAGTGAAGGGGTCGTGGGTTCACCCCTCCACTTT
CASSEGVVGSPLHF
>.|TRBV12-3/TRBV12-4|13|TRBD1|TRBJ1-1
TGTGCCAGCAGTTTTGGGATCGGGACAGGAGCTTTCTTT
CASSFGIGTGAFF
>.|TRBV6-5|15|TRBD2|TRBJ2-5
TGTGCCAGCGCACTAGCGGGAGCTAAGCAAGAGACCCAGTACTTC
CASALAGAKQETQYF
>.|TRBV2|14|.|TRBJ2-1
TGTGCCAGCAGTGAAGCTAGGACAGTCAATGAGCAGTTCTTC
CASSEARTVNEQFF
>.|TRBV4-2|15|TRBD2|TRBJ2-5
TGTGCCAGCAGCTCCTCGGCGGGAGGCGGGGAGACCCAGTACTTC
CASSSSAGGGETQYF
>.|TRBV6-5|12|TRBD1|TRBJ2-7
TGTGCCAGCAGCCCGACAGGGAACGAGCAGTACTTC
CASSPTGNEQYF
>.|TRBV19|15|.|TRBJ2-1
TGTGCCAGTAGTTTAGACAGGAGCTCCTACAATGAGCAGTTCTTC
CASSLDRSSYNEQFF
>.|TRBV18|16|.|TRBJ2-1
TGTGCCAGCTCACCACTGGGCACCCGATCGAACAATGAGCAGTTCTTC
CASSPLGTRSNNEQFF